Shown below are 11 T cell receptor beta chains from a single sample sequenced in a study of blood T cell repertoires in COVID-19. Profiled with immunoSEQ multiplex PCR; TCRdb holds only in-frame clones, not every one. The sample holds about 160,000 clones; roughly 84% are singletons and the top ten take over 5%. Source material: peripheral blood. The receptors derive from a woman in her 50s with COVID-19, enrolled during active disease.

The chain couples TRBV4-2 to TRBJ2-7; 14 bases fit TRBD2. V gave up 4 bases and J gave up 0 bases; unmatched junction bases: 5. The germline V gene encodes CDR1 LGHNA and CDR2 YNFKEQ. CDR3 length: 17 amino acids. The CDR3 sequence is CASSRGLAGDSSYEQYF. The CDR3 DNA reads TGTGCCAGCAGCCGGGGACTAGCGGGGGACAGCTCCTACGAGCAGTACTTC.

The genes are TRBV19 and TRBJ2-2, with unresolved D. This CDR3 is built from 13 residues. Trimming took off 7 bases at V and 2 bases at J, with 8 bases between the two ends. The germline CDR1 and CDR2 sequences are LNHDA and SQIVND (reference sequence). This chain's CDR3 is CASTPINTGELFF. CDR3 sequence (DNA): TGTGCCAGTACTCCTATTAACACCGGGGAGCTGTTTTTT. Variable domain in full (rest from reference TRBV19 and TRBJ2-2): DGGITQSPKYLFRKEGQNVTLSCEQNLNHDAMYWYRQDPGQGLRLIYYSQIVNDFQKGDIAEGYSVSREKKESFPLTVTSAQKNPTAFYLCASTPINTGELFFGEGSRLTVL.

The rearrangement uses TRBV7-3 and TRBJ1-2, with 9 nucleotides matching TRBD1. The CDR3 is made up of 13 amino acids. Germline V gene sequence: CDR1 SGHTA, CDR2 FQGTGA. The junction had 2 bases not matched to a gene; V was cut back by 5 bases and J by 4 bases. CDR3: CASSPGQGYGYTF. The CDR3 DNA reads as TGTGCCAGCAGCCCGGGACAGGGCTATGGCTACACCTTC.

The CDR3 loop is CASSFGQGEDTQYF. Here the CDR3 DNA reads TGCGCCAGCAGCTTTGGACAGGGGGAAGATACGCAGTATTTT. J is TRBJ2-3 and V is TRBV5-1; TRBD1 matches at 10 bases. Germline V CDR1 and CDR2: SGHRS, YFSETQ. V shed 2 bases and J 5 bases; nucleotides not matched to a gene: 2. The CDR3 has 14 amino acids.

V and J are TRBV28 and TRBJ2-7, with D possibly TRBD1 on 5 matching bases. The V gene's germline CDR1 is MDHEN and CDR2 SYDVKM. The germline V and J ends were trimmed by 3 bases and 5 bases, with 11 bases remaining between them. This CDR3 contains 13 residues. The CDR3 is CASSLGRGHEQYF. The CDR3 DNA follows: TGTGCCAGCAGTTTGGGAAGGGGCCACGAGCAGTACTTC.

J is TRBJ1-2 and V is TRBV7-6; the D is unclear. V was cut by 4 bases and J by 5 bases, with 5 bases left in between. This CDR3 spans 11 amino acids. Per the germline V gene, CDR1 is SGHVS and CDR2 is FNYEAQ. CDR3 region: CASSSLYGYTF. DNA of the CDR3: TGTGCCAGCAGCTCACTTTATGGCTACACCTTC.

The chain recombines TRBV5-1 with TRBJ1-1, with 7 positions matching TRBD1. The CDR3 runs to 16 residues. The J segment lost 0 bases and the V segment lost 2 bases, leaving 7 bases of the junction unmatched. Germline V gene lookup returns CDR1 SGHRS and CDR2 YFSETQ. The CDR3 DNA follows: TGCGCCAGCAGCTTACAGGGGTTCAGGATGAACACTGAAGCTTTCTTT. It is translated as CASSLQGFRMNTEAFF.

This rearrangement joins TRBV6-5 to TRBJ2-1, with D perhaps matching TRBD1 (6 bases). V lost 2 bases and J 1 base, leaving 9 bases between the germline ends. From germline, CDR1 is MNHEY and CDR2 SVGAGI. This CDR3 has 15 amino acids. This CDR3 reads CASSYRDISYNEQFF. In DNA form, the CDR3 reads TGTGCCAGCAGTTACCGGGACATATCCTACAATGAGCAGTTCTTC.

This clone has just one count. V and J are TRBV7-2 and TRBJ1-6; D call uncertain. With 1 base removed from V and 8 bases from J, the gap between germline ends came to 9 bases. CDR3 length: 14 residues. Per germline, CDR1 SGHTA and CDR2 FQGNSA. This CDR3 reads CASSLGVIHSPLHF. The CDR3 DNA follows: TGTGCCAGCAGCTTAGGAGTGATCCATTCACCCCTCCACTTT.

The chain links TRBV4-1 to TRBJ2-3; 9 bases are a match to TRBD1. The J segment lost 1 base and the V segment lost 6 bases, leaving 5 bases of the junction unmatched. Germline-derived CDR1 and CDR2 are MGHRA and YSYEKL. This CDR3 comprises 15 residues. The CDR3 region has the DNA TGCGCCAGCAGACCATGGACAGGGGGCACAGATACGCAGTATTTT. This translates into CASRPWTGGTDTQYF.

V is TRBV27 and J is TRBJ2-7, with D tentatively TRBD1 (5 bases). Trimming removed 5 bases at V and 0 bases at J, with 8 bases between. CDR3 length equals 13 residues. Germline values: CDR1 MNHEY, CDR2 SMNVEV (reference sequence). Here the CDR3 reads CASSPGFSYEQYF. The CDR3 bases are TGTGCCAGCAGTCCAGGGTTCTCCTACGAGCAGTACTTC.